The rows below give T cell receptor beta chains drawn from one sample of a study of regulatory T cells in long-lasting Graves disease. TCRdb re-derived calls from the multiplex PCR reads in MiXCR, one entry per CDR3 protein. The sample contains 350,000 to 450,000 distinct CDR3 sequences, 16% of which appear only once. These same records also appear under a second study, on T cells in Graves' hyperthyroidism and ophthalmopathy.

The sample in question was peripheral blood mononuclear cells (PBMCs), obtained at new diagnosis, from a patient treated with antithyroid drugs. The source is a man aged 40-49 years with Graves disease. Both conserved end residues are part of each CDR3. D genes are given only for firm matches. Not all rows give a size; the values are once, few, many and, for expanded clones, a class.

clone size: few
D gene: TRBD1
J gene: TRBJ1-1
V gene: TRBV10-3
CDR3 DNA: TGTGCCATCAGTGCGGGAAGGGGAGGGGGCCGGGGTACTGAAGCTTTCTTT
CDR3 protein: CAISAGRGGGRGTEAFF

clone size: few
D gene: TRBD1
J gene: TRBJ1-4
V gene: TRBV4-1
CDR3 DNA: TGCGCCAGCAGCCGGAATACAGGGGGCGGGGGCGAAAAACTGTTTTTT
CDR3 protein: CASSRNTGGGGEKLFF

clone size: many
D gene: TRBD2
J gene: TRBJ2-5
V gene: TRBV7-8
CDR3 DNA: TGTGCCAGCAGCTTAGGAGAAGCGGGGGAAGAGACCCAGTACTTC
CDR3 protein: CASSLGEAGEETQYF

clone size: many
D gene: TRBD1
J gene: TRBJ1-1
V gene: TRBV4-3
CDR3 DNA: TGCGCCAGCAGCCAAGAAGTGCGGACAGGCACTGAAGCTTTCTTT
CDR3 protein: CASSQEVRTGTEAFF

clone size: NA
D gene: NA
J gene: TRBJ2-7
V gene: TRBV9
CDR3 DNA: TGTGCCAGCAGCGTAGTGGGGGAACCCTACGAGCAGTACTTC
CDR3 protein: CASSVVGEPYEQYF

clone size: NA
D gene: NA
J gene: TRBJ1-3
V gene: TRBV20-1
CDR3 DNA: TGCAGTGCTTACAGGGTAGCAGGAAACACCATATATTTT
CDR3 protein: CSAYRVAGNTIYF

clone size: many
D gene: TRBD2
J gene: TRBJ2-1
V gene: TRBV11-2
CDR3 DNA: TGTGCCAGCAGCTTATTGTTGACTAGCGGGGTCAATGAGCAGTTCTTC
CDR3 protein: CASSLLLTSGVNEQFF

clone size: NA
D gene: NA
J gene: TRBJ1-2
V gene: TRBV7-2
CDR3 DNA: TGTGCCAGCAGCTCCCTGGAAGGCGGAGGTGGCTACACCTTC
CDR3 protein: CASSSLEGGGGYTF

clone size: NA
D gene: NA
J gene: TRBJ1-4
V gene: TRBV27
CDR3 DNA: TGTGCCAGCAGTTTATCGTTTCTCCCGGGAGAGGCAACTAATGAAAAACTGTTTTTT
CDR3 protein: CASSLSFLPGEATNEKLFF

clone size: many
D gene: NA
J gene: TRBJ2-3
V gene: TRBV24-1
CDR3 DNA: TGTGCCACCAGTGACCCCAGGACAGTAGACACAGATACGCAGTATTTT
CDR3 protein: CATSDPRTVDTDTQYF

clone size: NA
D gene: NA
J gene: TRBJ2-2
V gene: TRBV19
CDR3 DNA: TGTGCCATTAGGAGGGCCTCCGGGGAGCTGTTTTTT
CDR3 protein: CAIRRASGELFF

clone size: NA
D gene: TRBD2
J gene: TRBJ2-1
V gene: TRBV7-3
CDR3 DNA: TGTGCCAGCAGCTTAATGGGAGGGAGTGAGCAGTTCTTC
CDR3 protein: CASSLMGGSEQFF

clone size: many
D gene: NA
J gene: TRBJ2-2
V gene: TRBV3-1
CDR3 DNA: TGTGCCAGCAGCCAAGTTAGGGCGACCGGGGAGCTGTTTTTT
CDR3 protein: CASSQVRATGELFF

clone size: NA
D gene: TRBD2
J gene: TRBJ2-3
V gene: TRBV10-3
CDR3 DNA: TGTGCCATCAGCGGACTAGAGACAGATACGCAGTATTTT
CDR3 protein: CAISGLETDTQYF

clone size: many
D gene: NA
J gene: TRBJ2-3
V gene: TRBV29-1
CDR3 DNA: TGCAGCGTTGTAGGGGGTTCTGGGGACACAGATACGCAGTATTTT
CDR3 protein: CSVVGGSGDTDTQYF

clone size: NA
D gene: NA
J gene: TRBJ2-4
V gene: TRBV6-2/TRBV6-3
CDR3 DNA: TGTGCCAGCAGTGCCCGGATGGGGGGGCGCGAGCGGTTCTTC
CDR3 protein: CASSARMGGRERFF

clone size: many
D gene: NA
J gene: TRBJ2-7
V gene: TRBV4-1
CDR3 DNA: TGCGCCAGCAGCCAAGATTTGAGCTACTACGAGCAGTACTTC
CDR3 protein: CASSQDLSYYEQYF

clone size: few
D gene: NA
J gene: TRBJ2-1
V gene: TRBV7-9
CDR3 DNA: TGTGCCAGCAGCGCTAGGGAGACACCGAGATGGGTCCAGCAGTTCTTC
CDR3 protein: CASSARETPRWVQQFF

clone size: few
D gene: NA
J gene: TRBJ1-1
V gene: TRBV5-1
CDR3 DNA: TGCGCCAGCAGCGTCCTTAAGGGATTAAACACTGAAGCTTTCTTT
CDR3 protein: CASSVLKGLNTEAFF

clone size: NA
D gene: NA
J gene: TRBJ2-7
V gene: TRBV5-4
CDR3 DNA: TGTGCCAGCAGCTTGGATCGGTTGTTCGGGGCAAGGCAGTACTTC
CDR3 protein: CASSLDRLFGARQYF

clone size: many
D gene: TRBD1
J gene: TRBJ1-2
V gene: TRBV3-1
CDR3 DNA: TGTGCCAGCAGCCAAGGACAGGGGTCCTATGGCTACACCTTC
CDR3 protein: CASSQGQGSYGYTF

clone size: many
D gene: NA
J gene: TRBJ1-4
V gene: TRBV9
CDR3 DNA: TGTGCCAGCAGCCGGCGAGGAGAACCGGGGTGGCTGTTTTTT
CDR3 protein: CASSRRGEPGWLFF

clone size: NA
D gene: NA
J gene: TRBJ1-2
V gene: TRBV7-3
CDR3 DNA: TGTGCCAGCACCATCGTCGGGTGGAGAGGTGGCTACACCTTC
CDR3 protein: CASTIVGWRGGYTF

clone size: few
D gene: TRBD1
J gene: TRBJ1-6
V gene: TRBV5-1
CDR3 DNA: TGCGCCAGCACCCTGGGACAGGGTGCATATAATTCACCCCTCCACTTT
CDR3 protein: CASTLGQGAYNSPLHF

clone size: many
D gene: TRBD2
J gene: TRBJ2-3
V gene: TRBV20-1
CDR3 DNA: TGCAGTGCTATTAGCGGGGGCAACACAGATACGCAGTATTTT
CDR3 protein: CSAISGGNTDTQYF

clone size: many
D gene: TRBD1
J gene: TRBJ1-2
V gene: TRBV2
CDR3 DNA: TGTGCCAGCAGTGACGGCCCCCGGACAGGGGGCCATGGCACCTTC
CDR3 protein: CASSDGPRTGGHGTF

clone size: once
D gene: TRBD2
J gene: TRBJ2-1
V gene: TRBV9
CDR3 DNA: TGTGCCAGCAGCGACAAGCGGGGAGCCTACAATGAGCAGTTCTTC
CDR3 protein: CASSDKRGAYNEQFF

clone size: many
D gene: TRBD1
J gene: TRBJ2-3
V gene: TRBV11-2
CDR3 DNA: TGTGCCAGCAGCCACAGGGGGCGAGCAGATACGCAGTATTTT
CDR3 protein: CASSHRGRADTQYF

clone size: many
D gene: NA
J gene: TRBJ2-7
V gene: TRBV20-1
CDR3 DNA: TGCAGTGCTGAACCCTACACAGGGCCCAGAAGCTTC
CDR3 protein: CSAEPYTGPRSF

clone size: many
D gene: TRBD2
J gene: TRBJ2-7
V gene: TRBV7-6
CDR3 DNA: TGTGCCAGCAGCCCCCAAGCGGGGGGCCTCTACGAGCAGTACTTC
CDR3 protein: CASSPQAGGLYEQYF

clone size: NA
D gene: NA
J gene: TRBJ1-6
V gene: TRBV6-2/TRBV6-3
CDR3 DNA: TGTGCCAGCGGCCGGGACCTCAATTCACCCCTCCACTTT
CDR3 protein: CASGRDLNSPLHF

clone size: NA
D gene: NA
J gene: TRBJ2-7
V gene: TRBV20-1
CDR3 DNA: TGCAGTGCTAGACTTTTTCTATCCTACGAGCAGTACTTC
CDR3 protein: CSARLFLSYEQYF

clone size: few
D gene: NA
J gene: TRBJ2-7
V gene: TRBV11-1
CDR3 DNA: TGTGCCAGCCGGGGCAGTTCGACCTACGAGCAGTACTTC
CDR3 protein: CASRGSSTYEQYF

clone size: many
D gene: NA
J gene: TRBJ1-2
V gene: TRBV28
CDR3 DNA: TGTGCCAGCAGTTCTCCGGGACAAGGTGAATATGGCTACACCTTC
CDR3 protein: CASSSPGQGEYGYTF

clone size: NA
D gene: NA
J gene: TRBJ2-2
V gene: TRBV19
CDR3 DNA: TGTGCCACAGCGGGGTTGACAGGATCCGCGAACACCGGGGAGCTGTTTTTT
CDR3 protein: CATAGLTGSANTGELFF

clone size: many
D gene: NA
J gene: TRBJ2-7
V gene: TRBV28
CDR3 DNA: TGTGCCAGCAAAATTTCGGACACCAACTCCTACGAGCAGTACTTC
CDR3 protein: CASKISDTNSYEQYF

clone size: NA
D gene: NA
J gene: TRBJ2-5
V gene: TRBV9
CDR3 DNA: TGTGCCAGCAGCACCGGACTGAAAGAGACCCAGTACTTC
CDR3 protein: CASSTGLKETQYF

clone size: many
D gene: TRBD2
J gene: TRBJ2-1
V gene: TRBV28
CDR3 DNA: TGTGCCAGCAGTTTAGTGTCTAGCGGGGACAATGAGCAGTTCTTC
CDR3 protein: CASSLVSSGDNEQFF

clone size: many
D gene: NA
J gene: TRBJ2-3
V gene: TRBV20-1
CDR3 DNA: TGCAGTGCTAGACATTTCACAGATACGCAGTATTTT
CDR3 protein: CSARHFTDTQYF

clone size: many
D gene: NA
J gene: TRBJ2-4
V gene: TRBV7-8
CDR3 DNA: TGTGCCAGCAGCTTAACGCGGTTGGGCAAAAACATTCAGTACTTC
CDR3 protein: CASSLTRLGKNIQYF

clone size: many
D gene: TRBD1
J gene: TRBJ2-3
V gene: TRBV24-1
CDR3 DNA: TGTGCCACCAGTGACCCGACAGGGTCGGGACATACGCAGTATTTT
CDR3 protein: CATSDPTGSGHTQYF

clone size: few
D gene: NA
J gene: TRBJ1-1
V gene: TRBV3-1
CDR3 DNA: TGTGCCAGCAGCCCAGGTACAGGGTTCGGCATGAACACTGAAGCTTTCTTT
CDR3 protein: CASSPGTGFGMNTEAFF

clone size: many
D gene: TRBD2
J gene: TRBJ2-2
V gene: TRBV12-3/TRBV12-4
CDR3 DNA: TGTGCCAGCAGTTTATCGAGCGGGGGGGCCCCCGGGGAGCTGTTTTTT
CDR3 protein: CASSLSSGGAPGELFF

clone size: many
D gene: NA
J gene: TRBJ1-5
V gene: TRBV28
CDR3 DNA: TGTGCCAGCAGCACCGCCCAGGGAAATCAGCCCCAGCATTTT
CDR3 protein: CASSTAQGNQPQHF

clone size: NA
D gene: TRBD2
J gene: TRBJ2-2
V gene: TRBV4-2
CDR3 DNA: TGTGCCAGCAGCCAAGAGTGGGGGGGGAACACCGGGGAGCTGTTTTTT
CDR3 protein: CASSQEWGGNTGELFF